The 20 T cell receptor beta chains in this list originate from one sample, sequenced in a study of blood T cell repertoires in COVID-19. Produced via immunoSEQ multiplex PCR; TCRdb's table is partial and in-frame only. The table shows 130,000 to 150,000 clones, with 85% occurring only once. The sequencing sample was made of peripheral blood. Receptors originate from a woman aged 40-49 years with active or convalescent COVID-19.

This clone was observed a handful of times. At the DNA level, this CDR3 is encoded by other sequences in the same sample as well. The chain recombines TRBV7-2 with TRBJ1-5; D unresolved. V dropped 4 bases and J dropped 2 bases, with 6 bases sitting between them. Germline V gene sequence: CDR1 SGHTA, CDR2 FQGNSA. CDR3 size: 13 residues. The CDR3 loop reads CASSSRGNQPQHF. The DNA of the CDR3 is TGTGCCAGCAGCTCGCGGGGCAATCAGCCCCAGCATTTT.

The V gene is TRBV6-2 or TRBV6-3, the J gene TRBJ2-1; 10 bases fit TRBD2. This CDR3 is 14 amino acids long. Germline V CDR1 and CDR2: MNHEY, SVGEGT. V was pared by 5 bases and J by 9 bases, with 7 bases of the junction left unmatched. CDR3 DNA: TGTGCCAGCAGTGCTCTAGCGGGAGTTGGTGAGCAGTTCTTC. This gives the protein CASSALAGVGEQFF.

The V and J genes are TRBV10-3 and TRBJ1-1; possible D gene TRBD1, 6 bases. From germline, CDR1 is ENHRY and CDR2 SYGVKD. The V end lost 5 bases, the J end lost 8 bases, and 15 bases lay between the germline ends. The CDR3 consists of 13 residues. DNA for the CDR3: TGTGCCATCAGTCCTACAGGGCCCACCGAAGCTTTCTTT. It encodes CAISPTGPTEAFF.

The chain links TRBV30 to TRBJ1-5; D call uncertain. The length of the CDR3 is 13 residues. Germline V CDR1 and CDR2: GTSNPN, SVGIG (reference sequence). The V and J ends lost 2 bases and 7 bases respectively, with 12 bases between them. CDR3 amino acids: CAWSLSGGQPQHF. The CDR3 nucleotides are TGTGCCTGGAGTCTGTCCGGAGGGCAGCCCCAGCATTTT.

The chain joins TRBV29-1 to TRBJ1-2, with 9 bases lining up with TRBD1. The germline gives CDR1 SQVTM, CDR2 ANQGSEA. Trimming cost V 5 bases and J 1 base; bases outside gene matches: 2. This CDR3 comprises 13 residues. CDR3 amino acids: CSVRTGDNYGYTF. As DNA, the CDR3 is TGCAGCGTTCGGACAGGGGATAACTATGGCTACACCTTC.

This chain links TRBV19 with TRBJ2-3; TRBD2 matches 7 bases. The V segment lost 2 bases and the J segment 4 bases; nucleotides outside the gene matches: 12. This CDR3 spans 17 amino acids. Germline-derived CDR1 and CDR2 are LNHDA and SQIVND (reference sequence). The CDR3 reads CASSISPPSGESDTQYF. In nucleotides, the CDR3 is TGTGCCAGTAGTATAAGTCCGCCTAGCGGCGAGTCAGATACGCAGTATTTT. The variable domain in full, completed from reference TRBV19 and TRBJ2-3, reads DGGITQSPKYLFRKEGQNVTLSCEQNLNHDAMYWYRQDPGQGLRLIYYSQIVNDFQKGDIAEGYSVSREKKESFPLTVTSAQKNPTAFYLCASSISPPSGESDTQYFGPGTRLTVL.

The V call is TRBV5-5, the J call TRBJ1-6; D not certain. Trimming left V 2 bases short and J 7 bases short, with 10 bases between. The CDR3 is made up of 14 amino acids. The germline V gene has CDR1 SGHKS and CDR2 YYEKEE (reference sequence). CDR3 residues: CASSFLAENSPLHF. Here the CDR3 DNA reads TGTGCCAGCAGCTTCTTGGCGGAGAATTCACCCCTCCACTTT.

The count of this clone is one. This sequence joins TRBV7-8 and TRBJ1-1; D perhaps matches TRBD1 (5 bases). The V end was cut by 1 base, the J end by 7 bases, with 16 bases between. This CDR3 region has 15 residues. From germline, CDR1 is SGHVS and CDR2 FQNEAQ. The chain's CDR3 is CASSLVNSGEGEAFF. The CDR3 DNA follows: TGTGCCAGCAGCTTAGTCAACTCGGGGGAGGGTGAAGCTTTCTTT.

This clone was detected a few times. The chain recombines TRBV5-8 with TRBJ1-1, with 8 positions matching TRBD1. The CDR3 runs to 14 residues. The V and J ends lost 0 bases and 4 bases, in that order; junction bases with no gene match: 2. Germline CDR1 reads SGHTS; CDR2 reads YDEGEE. DNA for the CDR3: TGTGCCAGCAGCTTGGCAGGGGGCCCCACTGAAGCTTTCTTT. This translates into CASSLAGGPTEAFF.

The chain uses TRBV7-9 and TRBJ2-7; D remains unclear. The germline V and J ends were trimmed by 5 bases and 3 bases, with 5 bases remaining between them. Germline V gene data show CDR1 as SEHNR and CDR2 as FQNEAQ (reference sequence). The CDR3 spans 11 residues. The CDR3 region is CASSPIYEQYF. CDR3 sequence (DNA): TGTGCCAGCAGCCCTATCTACGAGCAGTACTTC. Filled out from reference TRBV7-9 and TRBJ2-7, the complete variable domain reads DTGVSQNPRHKITKRGQNVTFRCDPISEHNRLYWYRQTLGQGPEFLTYFQNEAQLEKSRLLSDRFSAERPKGSFSTLEIQRTEQGDSAMYLCASSPIYEQYFGPGTRLTVT.

The chain recombines TRBV7-2 with TRBJ1-5; 8 bases fit TRBD1. Unmatched junction bases numbered 5, after V lost 5 bases and J lost 5 bases. The CDR3 spans 14 residues. Germline V gene data show CDR1 as SGHTA and CDR2 as FQGNSA. CDR3 DNA: TGTGCCAGCAGCGGACAGGGAGGCCATCAGCCCCAGCATTTT. This sequence encodes CASSGQGGHQPQHF.

This chain joins TRBV6-2 or TRBV6-3 and TRBJ2-1, with D possibly being TRBD2 (6 bases). Germline CDR1 reads MNHEY; CDR2 reads SVGEGT. Deletions cut 7 bases from V and 0 bases from J, with 13 bases between. The CDR3 has 15 residues. The CDR3 DNA follows: TGTGCCAGCATCCCGCGGGGTGGCTCCTACAATGAGCAGTTCTTC. It specifies CASIPRGGSYNEQFF.

The gene calls are TRBV19 and TRBJ1-2, with a tentative D call TRBD1 (5 bases). The ends were cut back, 1 base at V and 4 bases at J, with 16 bases in the middle. The CDR3 runs to 16 residues. Germline V CDR1 and CDR2: LNHDA, SQIVND (reference sequence). Here the CDR3 reads CASSIVPPDRLYGYTF. The CDR3 coding sequence is TGTGCCAGTAGTATAGTGCCCCCCGACAGACTCTATGGCTACACCTTC.

With respect to this clone: At one of its ends the junction is not consistent with the germline gene, which may arise from a read error. The chain recombines TRBV12-5 with TRBJ1-1, with a weak D call TRBD1 (6 bases). This CDR3 contains 12 residues. Germline V gene sequence: CDR1 LGHNT, CDR2 FRNRAP. CDR3 protein: CASGPGVAGAVF. CDR3 sequence (DNA): TGTGCTAGTGGTCCCGGTGTTGCGGGGGCTGTCTTT.

The chain joins TRBV6-5 to TRBJ2-3; 12 nucleotides align to TRBD2. Trimming at V came to 2 bases and at J to 5 bases, leaving 2 bases not matched to a gene. This CDR3 is 15 amino acids long. Germline lookup yields CDR1 MNHEY and CDR2 SVGAGI. Written as DNA, the CDR3 is TGTGCCAGCAGTTACACGACTAGCGGGGGAGATACGCAGTATTTT. This translates into CASSYTTSGGDTQYF.

The rearrangement uses TRBV18 and TRBJ1-4; the match to TRBD1 covers 10 bases. Germline V CDR1 and CDR2: KGHSH, LQKENI. The CDR3 has 13 amino acids. With V trimmed by 5 bases and J by 10 bases, 4 bases remained unmatched. The CDR3 coding sequence is TGTGCCAGCTCAGCGGACAGGGGGGGAAAACTGTTTTTT. It is translated as CASSADRGGKLFF.

The J gene is TRBJ2-5, the V gene TRBV25-1, with TRBD1 identical over 10 bases. From germline, CDR1 is MGHDK and CDR2 SYGVNS. Trimming removed 4 bases from V and 5 bases from J; junction bases left unmatched: 7. The CDR3 has 15 amino acids. The CDR3 region is CASSAWTGGRETQYF. For the CDR3, the DNA is TGTGCCAGCAGTGCATGGACAGGGGGACGGGAGACCCAGTACTTC.

V and J are TRBV2 and TRBJ1-5, with a tentative D call TRBD1 (6 bases). The CDR3 sequence is 15 residues long. Trimming stripped 7 bases from V and 6 bases from J, with 19 bases between. The germline V gene has CDR1 SNHLY and CDR2 FYNNEI. The CDR3 DNA sequence: TGTGCCAGCACGGCTTACCCAGGGGTGGGTCAGCCCCAGCATTTT. Its translation is CASTAYPGVGQPQHF.

This chain uses TRBV30 with TRBJ2-7, with a weak D call TRBD2 (5 bases). Trimming pared 3 bases from V and 9 bases from J, leaving 21 bases between. CDR1 and CDR2 (germline): GTSNPN, SVGIG (reference sequence). The CDR3 contains 14 residues. CDR3 sequence: CAWRILGTGMGQYF. For the CDR3, the DNA is TGTGCCTGGAGGATCCTGGGTACCGGGATGGGGCAGTACTTC.

V and J are TRBV6-2 or TRBV6-3 and TRBJ2-7, with D possibly being TRBD1 (5 bases). The germline CDR1 and CDR2 sequences are MNHEY and SVGEGT. This CDR3 region has 18 residues. Deletions cut 4 bases from V and 0 bases from J, with 22 bases between. CDR3 amino acids: CASSSLGWTTLSSYEQYF. CDR3 bases: TGTGCCAGCAGTTCGCTGGGATGGACAACCTTATCCTCCTACGAGCAGTACTTC.